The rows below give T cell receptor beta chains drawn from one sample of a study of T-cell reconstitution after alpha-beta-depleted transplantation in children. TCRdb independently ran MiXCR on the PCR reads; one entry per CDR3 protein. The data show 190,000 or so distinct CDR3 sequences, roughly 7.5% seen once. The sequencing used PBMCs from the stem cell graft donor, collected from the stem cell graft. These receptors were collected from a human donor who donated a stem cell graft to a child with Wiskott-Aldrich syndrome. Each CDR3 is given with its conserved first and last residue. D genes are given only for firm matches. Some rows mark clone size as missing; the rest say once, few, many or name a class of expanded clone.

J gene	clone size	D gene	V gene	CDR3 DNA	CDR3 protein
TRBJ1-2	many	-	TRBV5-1	TGCGCCAGCAGCCTGGGACACACGAACTATGGCTACACCTTC	CASSLGHTNYGYTF
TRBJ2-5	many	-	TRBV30	TGTGCCTGGAGACAGTACCAAGAGACCCAGTACTTC	CAWRQYQETQYF
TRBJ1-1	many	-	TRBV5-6	TGTGCCAGCAGCTTGTGGAAAGGTATTGAAGCTTTCTTT	CASSLWKGIEAFF
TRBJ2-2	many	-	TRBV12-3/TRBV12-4	TGTGCCAACACAAACGGGGGCACCGGGGAGCTGTTTTTT	CANTNGGTGELFF
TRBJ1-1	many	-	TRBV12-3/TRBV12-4	TGTGCCAGCACCCCACGCCAGGGGAACACTGAAGCTTTCTTT	CASTPRQGNTEAFF
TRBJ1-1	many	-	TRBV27	TGTGCCAGCAGTCGATCGCGGGTTGAGGACACTGAAGCTTTCTTT	CASSRSRVEDTEAFF
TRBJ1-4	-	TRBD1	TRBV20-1	TGCAGTGCTAGACCGTCCGGGGGGACAGTGCCTGATGAAAAACTGTTTTTT	CSARPSGGTVPDEKLFF
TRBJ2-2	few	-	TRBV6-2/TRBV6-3	TGTGCCAGCAGTTACGTATCATTGAACACCGGGGAGCTGTTTTTT	CASSYVSLNTGELFF
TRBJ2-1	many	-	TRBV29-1	TGCAGCGTTGAAAACCCCGACAGGAGCTCCTACAATGAGCAGTTCTTC	CSVENPDRSSYNEQFF
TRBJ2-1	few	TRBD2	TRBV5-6	TGTGCCAGCAGCTGGACTAGCGAGAATGAGCAGTTCTTC	CASSWTSENEQFF
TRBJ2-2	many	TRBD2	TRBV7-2	TGTGCCAGCAGCCCACTAGCGGGTTCCACCGGGGAGCTGTTTTTT	CASSPLAGSTGELFF
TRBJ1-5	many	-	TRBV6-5	TGTGCCAGCAGTTCGCCGTTTCAGCCCCAGCATTTT	CASSSPFQPQHF
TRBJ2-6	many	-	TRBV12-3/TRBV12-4	TGTGCCAGCAGGAGGTCTGGGGCCAACGTCCTGACTTTC	CASRRSGANVLTF
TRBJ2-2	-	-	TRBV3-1	TGTGCCAGCAGCGTAAATGCCGGGGAGCTGTTTTTT	CASSVNAGELFF
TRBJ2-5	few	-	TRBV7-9	TGTGCCAGCAATCGTGGGGAAGAGACCCAGTACTTC	CASNRGEETQYF
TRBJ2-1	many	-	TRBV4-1	TGCGCCAGCAGCCGATTTTCGGTAAACAATGAGCAGTTCTTC	CASSRFSVNNEQFF
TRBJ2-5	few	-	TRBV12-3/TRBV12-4	TGTGCCAGCAGGCTACCGCCAGAAGAGACCCAGTACTTC	CASRLPPEETQYF
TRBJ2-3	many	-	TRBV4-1	TGCGCCAGCAGCCAAGATTTAACAGGGACGGCAGATACGCAGTATTTT	CASSQDLTGTADTQYF
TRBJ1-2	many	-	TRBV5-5	TGTGCCAGCAGCCGAACGACAGGACCTAACTATGGCTACACCTTC	CASSRTTGPNYGYTF